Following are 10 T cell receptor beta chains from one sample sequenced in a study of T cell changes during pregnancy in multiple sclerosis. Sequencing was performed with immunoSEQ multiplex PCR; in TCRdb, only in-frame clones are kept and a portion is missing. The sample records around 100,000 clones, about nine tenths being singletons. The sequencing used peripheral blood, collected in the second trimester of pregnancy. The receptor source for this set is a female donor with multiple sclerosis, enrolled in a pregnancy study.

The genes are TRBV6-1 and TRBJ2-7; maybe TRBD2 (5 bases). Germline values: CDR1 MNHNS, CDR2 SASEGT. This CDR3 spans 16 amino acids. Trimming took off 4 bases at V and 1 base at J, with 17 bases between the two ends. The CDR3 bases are TGTGCCAGCAGTGCGGATGGGCTAGAGGGTTCCTACGAGCAGTACTTC. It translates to CASSADGLEGSYEQYF.

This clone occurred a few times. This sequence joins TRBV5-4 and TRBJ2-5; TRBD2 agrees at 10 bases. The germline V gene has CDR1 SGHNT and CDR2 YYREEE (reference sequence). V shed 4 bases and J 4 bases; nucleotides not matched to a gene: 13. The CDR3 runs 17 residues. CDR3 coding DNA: TGTGCCAGCAGCCCCCTAAGGAGCGGGAGGGCCCTAGAGACCCAGTACTTC. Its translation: CASSPLRSGRALETQYF.

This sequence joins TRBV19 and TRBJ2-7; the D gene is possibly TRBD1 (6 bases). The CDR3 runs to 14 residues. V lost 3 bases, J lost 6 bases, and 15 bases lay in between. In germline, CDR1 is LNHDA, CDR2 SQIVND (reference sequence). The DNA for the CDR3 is TGTGCCAGTAGTATGGGCCCTGCCAGGGGCGAGCAGTACTTC. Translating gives CASSMGPARGEQYF.

The CDR3: CASSLEGDSNQPQHF. The CDR3 DNA reads as TGCGCCAGCAGCCTCGAGGGAGACAGCAATCAGCCCCAGCATTTT. V gene TRBV5-1 combines with J gene TRBJ1-5; no clear D. The CDR3 runs 15 residues. V was clipped by 4 bases and J by 1 base, with 12 bases between them. CDR1 is SGHRS and CDR2 is YFSETQ in the germline V gene.

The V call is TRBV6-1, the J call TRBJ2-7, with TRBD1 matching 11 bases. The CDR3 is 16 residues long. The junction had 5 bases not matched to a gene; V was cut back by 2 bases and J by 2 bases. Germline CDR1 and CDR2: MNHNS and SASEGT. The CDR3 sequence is CASSESPGQGAYEQYF. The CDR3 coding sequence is TGTGCCAGCAGTGAATCCCCGGGACAGGGGGCCTACGAGCAGTACTTC.

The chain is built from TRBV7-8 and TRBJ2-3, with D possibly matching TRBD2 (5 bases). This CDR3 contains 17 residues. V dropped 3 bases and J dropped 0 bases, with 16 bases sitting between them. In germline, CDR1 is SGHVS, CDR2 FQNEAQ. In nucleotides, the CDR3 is TGTGCCAGCAGCTTTTTTGGTGGAGCGGCCAGCACAGATACGCAGTATTTT. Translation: CASSFFGGAASTDTQYF.

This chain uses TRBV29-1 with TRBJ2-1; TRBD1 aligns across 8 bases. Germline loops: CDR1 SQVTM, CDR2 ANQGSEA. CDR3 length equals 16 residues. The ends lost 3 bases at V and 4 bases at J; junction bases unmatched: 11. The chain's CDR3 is CSVEGSDRGTYNEQFF. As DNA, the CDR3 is TGCAGCGTTGAGGGGAGCGACAGGGGCACTTACAATGAGCAGTTCTTC.

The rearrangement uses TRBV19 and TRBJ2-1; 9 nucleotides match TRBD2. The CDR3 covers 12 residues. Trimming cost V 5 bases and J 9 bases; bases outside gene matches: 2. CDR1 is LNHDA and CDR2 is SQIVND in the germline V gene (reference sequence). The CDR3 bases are TGTGCCAGTAGTCCGGGACTAGCTGAGCAGTTCTTC. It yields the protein CASSPGLAEQFF.

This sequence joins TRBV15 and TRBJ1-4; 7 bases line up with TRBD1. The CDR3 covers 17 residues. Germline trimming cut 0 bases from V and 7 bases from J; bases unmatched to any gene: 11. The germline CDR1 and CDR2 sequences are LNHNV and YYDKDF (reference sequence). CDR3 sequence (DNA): TGTGCCACCAGCAGAGATGCACCCGGGACAGAAGGTGAAAAACTGTTTTTT. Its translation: CATSRDAPGTEGEKLFF.

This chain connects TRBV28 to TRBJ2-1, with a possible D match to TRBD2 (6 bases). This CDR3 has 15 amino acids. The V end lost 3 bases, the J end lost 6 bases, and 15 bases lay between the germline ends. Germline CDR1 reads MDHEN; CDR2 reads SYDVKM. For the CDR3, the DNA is TGTGCCAGCAGTTTTAACGGGAGATCAGGCAATGAGCAGTTCTTC. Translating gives CASSFNGRSGNEQFF.